One TCR beta chain is described in this entry. Trimming shortened V by 0 bases and J by 2 bases, and 17 bases separated the two germline ends. Germline CDR1 reads SGHTA; CDR2 reads FQGNSA. The CDR3 totals 17 residues. This sample stems from a study of identical twins. A single record per CDR3 protein comes from TCRdb applying MiXCR to the 5' RACE reads. Here the sample spans around 1.7 million distinct CDR3 sequences, less than 35% being singletons. This sequence originates from a newborn girl in good health. The sequencing sample was made of cord blood. The chain recombines TRBV7-2 with TRBJ2-7, with D possibly TRBD1 on 6 matching bases. CDR3 sequence reads: CASSLANKRGTPYEQYF. The CDR3 DNA reads TGTGCCAGCAGCTTAGCGAATAAGAGGGGGACCCCCTACGAGCAGTACTTC.